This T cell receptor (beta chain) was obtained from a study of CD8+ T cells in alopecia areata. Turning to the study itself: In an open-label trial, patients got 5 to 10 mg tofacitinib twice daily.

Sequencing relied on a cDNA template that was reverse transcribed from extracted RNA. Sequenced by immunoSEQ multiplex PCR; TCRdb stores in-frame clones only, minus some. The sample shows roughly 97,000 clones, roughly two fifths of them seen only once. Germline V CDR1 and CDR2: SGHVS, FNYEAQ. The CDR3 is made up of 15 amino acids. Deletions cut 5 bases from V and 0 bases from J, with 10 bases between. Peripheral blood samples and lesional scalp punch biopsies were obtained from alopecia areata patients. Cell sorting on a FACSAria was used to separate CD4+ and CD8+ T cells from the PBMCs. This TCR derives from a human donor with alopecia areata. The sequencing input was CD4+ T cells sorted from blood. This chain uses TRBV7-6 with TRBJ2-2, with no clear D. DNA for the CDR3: TGTGCCAGCAGCCCAACGTGGCCGAACACCGGGGAGCTGTTTTTT. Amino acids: CASSPTWPNTGELFF.